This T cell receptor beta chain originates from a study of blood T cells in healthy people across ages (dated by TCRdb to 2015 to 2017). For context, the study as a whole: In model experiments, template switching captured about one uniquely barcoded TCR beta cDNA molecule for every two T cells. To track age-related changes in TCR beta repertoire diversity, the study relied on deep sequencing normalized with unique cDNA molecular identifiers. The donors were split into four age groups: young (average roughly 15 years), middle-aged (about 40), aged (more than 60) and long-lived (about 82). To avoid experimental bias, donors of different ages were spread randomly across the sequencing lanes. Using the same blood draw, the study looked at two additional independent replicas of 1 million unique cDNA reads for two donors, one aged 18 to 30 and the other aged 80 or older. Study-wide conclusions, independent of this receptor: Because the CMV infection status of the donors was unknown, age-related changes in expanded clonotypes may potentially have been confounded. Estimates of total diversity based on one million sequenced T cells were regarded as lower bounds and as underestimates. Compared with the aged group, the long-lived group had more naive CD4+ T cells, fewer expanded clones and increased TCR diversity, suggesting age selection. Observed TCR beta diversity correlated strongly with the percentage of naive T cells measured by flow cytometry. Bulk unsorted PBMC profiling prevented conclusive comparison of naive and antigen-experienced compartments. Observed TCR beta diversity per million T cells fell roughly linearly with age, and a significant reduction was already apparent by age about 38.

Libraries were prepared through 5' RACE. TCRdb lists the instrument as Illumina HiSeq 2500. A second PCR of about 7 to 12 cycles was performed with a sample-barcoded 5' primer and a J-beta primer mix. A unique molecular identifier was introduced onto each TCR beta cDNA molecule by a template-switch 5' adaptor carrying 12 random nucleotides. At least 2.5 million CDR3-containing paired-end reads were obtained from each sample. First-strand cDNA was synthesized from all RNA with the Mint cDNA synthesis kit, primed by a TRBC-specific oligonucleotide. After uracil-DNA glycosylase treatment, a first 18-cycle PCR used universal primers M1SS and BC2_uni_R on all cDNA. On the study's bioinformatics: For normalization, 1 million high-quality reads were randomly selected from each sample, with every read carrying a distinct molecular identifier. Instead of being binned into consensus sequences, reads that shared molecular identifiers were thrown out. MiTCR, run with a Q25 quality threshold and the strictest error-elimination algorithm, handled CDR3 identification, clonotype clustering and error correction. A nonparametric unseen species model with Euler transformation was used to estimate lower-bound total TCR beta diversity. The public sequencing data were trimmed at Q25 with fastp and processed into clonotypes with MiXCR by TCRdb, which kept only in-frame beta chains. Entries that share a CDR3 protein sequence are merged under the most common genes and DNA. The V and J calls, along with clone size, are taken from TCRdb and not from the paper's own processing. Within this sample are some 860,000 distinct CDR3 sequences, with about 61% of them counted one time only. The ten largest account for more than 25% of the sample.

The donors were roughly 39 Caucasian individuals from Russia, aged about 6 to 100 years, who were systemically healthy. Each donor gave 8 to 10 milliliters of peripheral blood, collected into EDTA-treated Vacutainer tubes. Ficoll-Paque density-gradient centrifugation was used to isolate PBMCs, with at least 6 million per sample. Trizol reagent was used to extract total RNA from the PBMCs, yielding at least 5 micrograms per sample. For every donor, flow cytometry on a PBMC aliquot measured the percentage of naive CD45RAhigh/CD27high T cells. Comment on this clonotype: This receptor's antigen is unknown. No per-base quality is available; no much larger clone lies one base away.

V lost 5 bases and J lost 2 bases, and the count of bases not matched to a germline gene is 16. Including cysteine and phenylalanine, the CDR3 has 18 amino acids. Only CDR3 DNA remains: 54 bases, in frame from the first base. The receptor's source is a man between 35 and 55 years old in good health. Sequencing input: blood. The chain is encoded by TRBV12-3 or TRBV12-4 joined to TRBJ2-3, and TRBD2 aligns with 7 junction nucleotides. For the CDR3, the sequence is CASSLKTAHGTNTDTQYF. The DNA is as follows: TGTGCCAGCAGTCTAAAAACAGCCCACGGGACTAACACAGATACGCAGTATTTT.